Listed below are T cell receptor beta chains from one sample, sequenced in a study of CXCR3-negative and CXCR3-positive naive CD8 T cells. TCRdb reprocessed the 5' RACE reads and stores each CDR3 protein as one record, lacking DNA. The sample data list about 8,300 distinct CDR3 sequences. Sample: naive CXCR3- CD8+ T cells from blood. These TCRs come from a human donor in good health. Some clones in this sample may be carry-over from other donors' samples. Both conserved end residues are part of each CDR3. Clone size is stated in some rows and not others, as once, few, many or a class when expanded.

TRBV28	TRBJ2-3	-	CASSLWTFTPTNTQYF
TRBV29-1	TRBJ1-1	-	CSVFPALSVTEAFF
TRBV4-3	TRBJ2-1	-	CASSQAFSYNEQFF
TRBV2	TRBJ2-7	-	CASRALAGDPYEHYF
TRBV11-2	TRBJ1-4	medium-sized	CASSFGPGDEKLFF
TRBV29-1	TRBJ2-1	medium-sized	CSVEASGSNYNEQFF
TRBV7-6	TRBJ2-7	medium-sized	CASSLGAVPYEQYF
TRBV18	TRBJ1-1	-	CASSPSNTEAFF
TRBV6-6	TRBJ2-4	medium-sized	CASRDGTGGWAKNIQYF
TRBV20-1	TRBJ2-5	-	CSARERQGEETQYF
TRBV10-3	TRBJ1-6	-	CAISDPQDRGSPLHF
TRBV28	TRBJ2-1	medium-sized	CASSFTYNEQFF
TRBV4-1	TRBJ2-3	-	CASSQLSGGYTDTQYF
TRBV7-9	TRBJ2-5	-	CASTELAGPGVEETQYF
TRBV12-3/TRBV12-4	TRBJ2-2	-	CASSLYGELFF
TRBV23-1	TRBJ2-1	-	CASSQPLTGPEQFF
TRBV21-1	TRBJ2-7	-	CASSRTGFSVSYEQYF
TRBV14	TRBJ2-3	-	CASSQVHGTDTQYF
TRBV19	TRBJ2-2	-	CASSIPMGTGELFF
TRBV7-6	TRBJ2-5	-	CASQPRTTEQETQYF
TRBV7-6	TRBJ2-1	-	CASSAPGLAGGQEQFF
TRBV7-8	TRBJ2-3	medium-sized	CASSPTSGSTDTQYF
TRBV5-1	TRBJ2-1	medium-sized	CASSLAGLAGRNEQFF
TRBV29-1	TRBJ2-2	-	CSVVSGGRLSGELFF
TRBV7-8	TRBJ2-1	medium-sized	CASSHPPGGGTSIEQFF
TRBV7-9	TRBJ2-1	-	CASSDPYNEQFF
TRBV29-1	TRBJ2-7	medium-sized	CSAELPGTGGYEQYF
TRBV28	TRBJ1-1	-	CASSWTGNTEAFF
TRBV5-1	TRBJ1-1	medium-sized	CASSGQTGTEAFF
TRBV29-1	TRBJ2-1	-	CSVELLMDEQFF
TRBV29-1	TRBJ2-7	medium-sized	CSVSRAAHEQYF
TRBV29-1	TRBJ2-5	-	CSVVAGEETQYF
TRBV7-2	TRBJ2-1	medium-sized	CASSPRRGRAENEQFF
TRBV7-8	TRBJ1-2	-	CASSLSGGVSYGYTF
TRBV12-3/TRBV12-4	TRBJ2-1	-	CASSFGREQFF
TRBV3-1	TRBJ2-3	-	CASSPESATDTQYF
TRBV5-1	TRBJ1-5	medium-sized	CASSDGQGGQPQHF
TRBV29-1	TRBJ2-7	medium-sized	CSVTGNSYEQYF
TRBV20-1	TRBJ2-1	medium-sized	CSADRGEDNEQFF
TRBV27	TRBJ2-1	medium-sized	CASSKGTIKGFGNEQFF
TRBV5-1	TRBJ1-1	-	CASSPGQGNTEAFF
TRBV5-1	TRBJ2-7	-	CASSPWSGPYEQYF